The 5 T cell receptor beta chains below were found in one sample sequenced in a study of blood T cell repertoires in COVID-19. Method: immunoSEQ multiplex PCR; TCRdb's copy keeps in-frame clones and lacks some. This table has 170,000 or so clones, roughly 83% appearing once. Sequences were obtained from peripheral blood. Receptors were obtained from a woman in her thirties or forties with COVID-19, enrolled during active disease.

The rearrangement joins TRBV19 to TRBJ1-2; D perhaps matches TRBD1 (6 bases). CDR1 LNHDA and CDR2 SQIVND come from the germline V gene (reference sequence). The CDR3 spans 14 residues. The V end lost 3 bases, the J end lost 1 base, and 9 bases lay between the germline ends. The CDR3 sequence is CASSILGGNYGYTF. The DNA for the CDR3 is TGTGCCAGTAGTATTCTAGGGGGTAACTATGGCTACACCTTC. The full variable domain, in which reference TRBV19 and TRBJ1-2 provide the parts outside the CDR3, is DGGITQSPKYLFRKEGQNVTLSCEQNLNHDAMYWYRQDPGQGLRLIYYSQIVNDFQKGDIAEGYSVSREKKESFPLTVTSAQKNPTAFYLCASSILGGNYGYTFGSGTRLTVV.

This rearrangement joins TRBV10-1 to TRBJ2-2, with 8 bases aligning to TRBD1. Losses at the gene ends were 8 bases for V and 6 bases for J; bases not matched to a gene: 8. This CDR3 is built from 14 residues. CDR1 and CDR2 (germline): WNHNN, SYGVQD (reference sequence). The CDR3: CASARTGSAGELFF. The CDR3 region has the DNA TGCGCCAGCGCTAGGACAGGGTCGGCCGGGGAGCTGTTTTTT.

CDR3 amino acids: CASRQVEQFF. CDR3 nucleotide sequence: TGTGCCAGCAGGCAGGTTGAGCAGTTCTTC. This sequence joins TRBV2 and TRBJ2-1; D ambiguous. The CDR3 consists of 10 residues. Germline V lookup: CDR1 SNHLY, CDR2 FYNNEI. The V end was cut by 6 bases, the J end by 9 bases, with 6 bases between.

The V and J genes are TRBV27 and TRBJ1-1, with D perhaps TRBD1 (6 bases). The CDR3 sequence is 14 residues long. CDR1 MNHEY and CDR2 SMNVEV come from the germline V gene (reference sequence). The V end lost 6 bases, the J end lost 1 base, and 12 bases lay between the germline ends. In DNA, the CDR3 is TGTGCCAGCAGATACAGGGTAAAGAACACTGAAGCTTTCTTT. It translates to CASRYRVKNTEAFF.

V gene TRBV3-1 (or the pseudogene TRBV3-2) combines with J gene TRBJ1-2; tentatively, D is TRBD1 (6 bases). The CDR3 is 13 amino acids. With 5 bases removed from V and 4 bases from J, the gap between germline ends came to 11 bases. Germline CDR1 is LGHDT and CDR2 is YNNKEL (reference sequence). CDR3 bases: TGTGCCAGCAGCTCGGACAGTGTCTATGGCTACACCTTC. Translation gives CASSSDSVYGYTF.